The present T cell receptor (beta chain) was sequenced within a study of blood T cell repertoires in COVID-19 (TCRdb year 2020). Turning to the overall study: Collaborator samples came from the United States, Italy and Spain and covered acute and convalescent phases of COVID-19. Subjects who had been exposed to COVID-19, were actively infected with it, or had recovered from it provided the deeply sampled blood TCRbeta repertoires that made up the dataset. The material from the prospective study consisted of cDNA or gDNA derived from T cells, B-cell-depleted T cells, or PBMCs. HLA class I and class II types, where available, came from metadata supplied by the sample provider rather than from assay-based typing. A freely available public database, intended as a resource for researchers studying the immune response to SARS-CoV-2, is where the repertoires were released. Sample metadata almost always included a de-identified subject ID, COVID-19 status, age in years and sex. The samples were drawn from two sources: the first 160 participants of the ongoing ImmuneRACE study, and over 950 subjects contributed by 6 global collaborators. The study at large found these results: The amount of clinical and demographic metadata varied by source and participant and was provided uncurated.

The germline V gene yields SGHDT for CDR1 and YYEEEE for CDR2. Measured from the cysteine to the phenylalanine, the CDR3 is 15 residues long. Only the CDR3 part of the read is kept: 45 bases, read in frame from the first base. At the junction V is shortened by 1 base and J by 2 bases; bases outside the gene matches: 5. Concerning this clone: The antigen it binds to is not known. No quality values exist for individual bases; no much larger clone is one base distant.

Collaborating institutions collected whole blood in K2EDTA tubes following their own protocols. For TCRbeta analysis, collaborators shipped samples in one of three forms: frozen whole blood, isolated PBMCs, or DNA extracted from either of those sample types. The immunoSEQ Assay, a bias-controlled multiplex PCR, was used to amplify TCRbeta CDR3 regions from genomic DNA. In the authors' own workflow: The number of nucleated cells in each sample was estimated by amplification of reference gene primers within the assay. To quantify the absolute abundance of each unique TCRbeta CDR3 rearrangement, sequence reads were collapsed and filtered. For each sample, productive Simpson clonality was calculated by taking the square root of Simpson's diversity index across productive rearrangements. In TCRdb, the immuneACCESS table is reduced to in-frame sequences with V and J assigned. These tables do not hold every clone; where another copy was compared, an unresolved V gene accounts for under half, and the others remain unexplained. V, J and clone size are those of that table, while D and trimming were read from the DNA. Recorded for this sample are some 56,000 clones; more than 60% of them occurred a single time. Jointly, the top ten make up more than 15% of the sample.

The clonotype originates from a woman aged 45-65 years with active or convalescent COVID-19. The chain is encoded by TRBV5-6 joined to TRBJ1-2; 7 central nucleotides agree with TRBD1. Material for sequencing was peripheral blood. The sequenced DNA: TGTGCCAGCAGCTTGTGGGACAGAAGAAACTATGGCTACACCTTC. It codes for CASSLWDRRNYGYTF.